The clone carrying this T cell receptor beta chain was detected only a few times. Its antigen is as yet unknown. The same CDR3 also results from other DNA sequences found in this sample. V was clipped by 3 bases and J by 7 bases, with 10 bases between them. The CDR3 has 13 amino acids. Looked up from germline, CDR1 is LNHDA and CDR2 is SQIVND (reference sequence). The sample is drawn from a study of shared clonotypes between healthy human individuals. Produced via immunoSEQ multiplex PCR; TCRdb's table is partial and in-frame only. The data contain 2.3 million or so clones, approximately 93% of them singletons. Study-wide points: Only a few donors were included, so the genetic and exposure-history diversity represented was limited. Incomplete sequencing of sorted subsets was indicated by rarefaction despite large depth. Sequencing depth was expected to affect clonotype sharing among donors.

Input material: naive CD4+ T cells from PBMCs. Subset: CD45RA+ positively selected. The chain recombines TRBV19 with TRBJ1-5, with D possibly TRBD1 on 5 matching bases. The source of this sequence is a man aged 18 to 30 in good health. Some clones in this sample may be carry-over from other donors' samples. As DNA, the CDR3 is TGTGCCAGTAGTATCGGTTGGGGCCAGCCCCAGCATTTT. Translation: CASSIGWGQPQHF.